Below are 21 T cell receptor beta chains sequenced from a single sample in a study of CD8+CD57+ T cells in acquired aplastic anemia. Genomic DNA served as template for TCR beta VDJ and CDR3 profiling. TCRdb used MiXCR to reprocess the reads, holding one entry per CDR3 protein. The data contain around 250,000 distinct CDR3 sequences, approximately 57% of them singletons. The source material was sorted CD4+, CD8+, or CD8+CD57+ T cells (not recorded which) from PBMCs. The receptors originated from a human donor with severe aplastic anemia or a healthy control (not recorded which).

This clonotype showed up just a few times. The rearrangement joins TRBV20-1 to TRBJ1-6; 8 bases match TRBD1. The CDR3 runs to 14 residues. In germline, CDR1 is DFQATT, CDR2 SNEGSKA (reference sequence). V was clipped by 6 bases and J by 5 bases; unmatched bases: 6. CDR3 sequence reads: CSAPDRGDNSPLHF. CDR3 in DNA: TGCAGTGCACCCGACAGGGGCGATAATTCACCCCTCCACTTT.

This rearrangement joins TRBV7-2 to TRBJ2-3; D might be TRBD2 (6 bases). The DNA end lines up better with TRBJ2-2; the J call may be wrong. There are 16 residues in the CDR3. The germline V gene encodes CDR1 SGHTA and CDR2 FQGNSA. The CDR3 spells CASSRQVGSGTGELFF. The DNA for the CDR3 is TGTGCCAGCAGCAGGCAAGTTGGTAGCGGAACCGGGGAGCTGTTTTTT.

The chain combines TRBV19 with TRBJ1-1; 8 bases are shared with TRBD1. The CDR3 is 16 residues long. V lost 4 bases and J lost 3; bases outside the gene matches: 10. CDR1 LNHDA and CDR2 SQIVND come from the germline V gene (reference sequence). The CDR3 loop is CASSRFGRGRYTEAFF. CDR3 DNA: TGTGCCAGTAGTAGATTCGGCAGGGGGCGGTACACTGAAGCTTTCTTT. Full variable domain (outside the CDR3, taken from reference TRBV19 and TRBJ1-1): DGGITQSPKYLFRKEGQNVTLSCEQNLNHDAMYWYRQDPGQGLRLIYYSQIVNDFQKGDIAEGYSVSREKKESFPLTVTSAQKNPTAFYLCASSRFGRGRYTEAFFGQGTRLTVV.

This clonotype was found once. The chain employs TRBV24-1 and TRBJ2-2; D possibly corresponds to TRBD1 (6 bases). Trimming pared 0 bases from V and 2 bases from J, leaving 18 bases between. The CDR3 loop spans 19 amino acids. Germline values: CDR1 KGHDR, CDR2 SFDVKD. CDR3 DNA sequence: TGTGCCACCAGTGATTTGGTAGGAGTGAGGGGGTCTAACACCGGGGAGCTGTTTTTT. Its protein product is CATSDLVGVRGSNTGELFF.

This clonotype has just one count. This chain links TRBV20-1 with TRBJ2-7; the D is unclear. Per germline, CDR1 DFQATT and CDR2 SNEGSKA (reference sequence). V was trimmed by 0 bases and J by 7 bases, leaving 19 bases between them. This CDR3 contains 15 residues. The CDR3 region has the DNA TGCAGTGCTAGAGATCCGCACCCTTCCTTGAATGAGCAGTACTTC. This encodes CSARDPHPSLNEQYF.

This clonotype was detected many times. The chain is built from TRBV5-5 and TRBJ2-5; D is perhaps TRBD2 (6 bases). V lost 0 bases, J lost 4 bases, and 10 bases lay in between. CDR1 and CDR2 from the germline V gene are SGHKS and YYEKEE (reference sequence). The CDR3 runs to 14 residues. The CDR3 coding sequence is TGTGCCAGCAGCTTGGGGGCGCGGGGAGAGACCCAGTACTTC. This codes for CASSLGARGETQYF.

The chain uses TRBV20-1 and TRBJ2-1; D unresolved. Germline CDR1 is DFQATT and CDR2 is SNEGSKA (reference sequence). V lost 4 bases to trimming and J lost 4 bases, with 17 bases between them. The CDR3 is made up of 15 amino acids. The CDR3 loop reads CSATDPAMDYNEQFF. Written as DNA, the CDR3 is TGCAGTGCTACGGACCCGGCGATGGATTACAATGAGCAGTTCTTC.

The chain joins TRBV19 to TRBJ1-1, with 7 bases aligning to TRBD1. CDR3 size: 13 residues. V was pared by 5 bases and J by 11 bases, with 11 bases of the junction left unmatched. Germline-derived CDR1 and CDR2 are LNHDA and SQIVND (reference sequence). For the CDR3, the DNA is TGTGCCAGTAGTCAAACCAGACAGGGCGGCGCTTTCTTT. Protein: CASSQTRQGGAFF.

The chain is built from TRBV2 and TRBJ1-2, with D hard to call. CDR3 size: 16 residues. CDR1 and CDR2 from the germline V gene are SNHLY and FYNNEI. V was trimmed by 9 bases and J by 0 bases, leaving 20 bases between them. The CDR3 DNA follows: TGTGCCAGTGCTAGAGGTGTCGAGAGGACTAACTATGGCTACACCTTC. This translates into CASARGVERTNYGYTF.

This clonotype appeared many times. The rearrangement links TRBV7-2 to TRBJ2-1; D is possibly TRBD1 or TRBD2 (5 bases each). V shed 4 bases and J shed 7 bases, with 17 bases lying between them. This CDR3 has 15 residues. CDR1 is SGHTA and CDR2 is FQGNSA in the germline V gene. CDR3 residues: CASSSGTVVGNEQFF. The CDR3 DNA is TGTGCCAGCAGCTCGGGGACGGTTGTGGGAAATGAGCAGTTCTTC.

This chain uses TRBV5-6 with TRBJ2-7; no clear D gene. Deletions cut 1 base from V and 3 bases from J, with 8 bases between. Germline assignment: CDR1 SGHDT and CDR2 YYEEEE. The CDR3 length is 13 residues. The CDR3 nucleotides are TGTGCCAGCAGCTTGTCTCTCGGCTACGAGCAGTACTTC. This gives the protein CASSLSLGYEQYF.

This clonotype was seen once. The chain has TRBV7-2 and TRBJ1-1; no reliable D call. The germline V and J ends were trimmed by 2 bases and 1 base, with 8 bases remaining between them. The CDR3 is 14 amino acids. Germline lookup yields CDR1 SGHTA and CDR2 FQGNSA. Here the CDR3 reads CASSLWVGNTEAFF. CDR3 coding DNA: TGTGCCAGCAGCTTATGGGTGGGGAACACTGAAGCTTTCTTT.

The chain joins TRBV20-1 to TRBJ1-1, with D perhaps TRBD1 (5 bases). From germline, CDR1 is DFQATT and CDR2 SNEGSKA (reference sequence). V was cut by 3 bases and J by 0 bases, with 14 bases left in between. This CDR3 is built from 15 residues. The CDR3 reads CSARAGDRMNTEAFF. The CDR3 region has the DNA TGCAGTGCTAGGGCCGGGGACCGCATGAACACTGAAGCTTTCTTT.

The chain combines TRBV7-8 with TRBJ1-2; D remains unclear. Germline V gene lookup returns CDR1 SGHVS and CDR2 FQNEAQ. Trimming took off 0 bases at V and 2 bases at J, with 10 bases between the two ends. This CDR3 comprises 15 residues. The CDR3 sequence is CASSLARALNYGYTF. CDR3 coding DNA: TGTGCCAGCAGCTTAGCGAGGGCACTAAACTATGGCTACACCTTC.

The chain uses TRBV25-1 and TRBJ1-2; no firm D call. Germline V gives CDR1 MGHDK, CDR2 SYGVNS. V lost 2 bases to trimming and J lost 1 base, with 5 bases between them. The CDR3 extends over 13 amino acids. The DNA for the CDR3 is TGTGCCAGCAGTGAAGACTTTAACTATGGCTACACCTTC. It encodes CASSEDFNYGYTF.

The CDR3 DNA follows: TGTGCCAGCAGTTACGACAGGGGATATGGCTACACCTTC. Translating gives CASSYDRGYGYTF. This sequence joins TRBV12-3 or TRBV12-4 and TRBJ1-2; 8 bases align to TRBD1. The CDR3 length is 13 residues. V lost 4 bases, J lost 5 bases, and 3 bases stayed unmatched.

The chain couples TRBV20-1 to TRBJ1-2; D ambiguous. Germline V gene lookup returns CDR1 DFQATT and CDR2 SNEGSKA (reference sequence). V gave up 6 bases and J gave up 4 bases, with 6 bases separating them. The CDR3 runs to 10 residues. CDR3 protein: CSAWTYGYTF. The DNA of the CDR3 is TGCAGTGCCTGGACCTATGGCTACACCTTC.

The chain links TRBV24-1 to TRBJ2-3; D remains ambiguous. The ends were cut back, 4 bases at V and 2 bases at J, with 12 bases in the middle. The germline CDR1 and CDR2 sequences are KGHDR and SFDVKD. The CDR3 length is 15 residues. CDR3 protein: CATSDLGAPTDTQYF. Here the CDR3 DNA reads TGTGCCACCAGTGACCTCGGAGCCCCCACAGATACGCAGTATTTT.

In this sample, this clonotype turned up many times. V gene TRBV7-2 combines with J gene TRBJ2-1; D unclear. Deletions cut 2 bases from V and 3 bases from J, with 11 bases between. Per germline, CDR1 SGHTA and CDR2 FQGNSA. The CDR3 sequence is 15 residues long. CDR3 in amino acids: CASSLSWGRYNEQFF. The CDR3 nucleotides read TGTGCCAGCAGCTTATCTTGGGGTCGCTACAATGAGCAGTTCTTC.

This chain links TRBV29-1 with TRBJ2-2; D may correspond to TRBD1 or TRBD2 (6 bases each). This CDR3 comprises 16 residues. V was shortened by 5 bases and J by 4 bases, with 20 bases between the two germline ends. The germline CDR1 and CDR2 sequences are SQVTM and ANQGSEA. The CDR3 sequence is CSVIISGARGTGELFF. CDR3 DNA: TGCAGCGTTATCATTTCGGGGGCTCGTGGCACCGGGGAGCTGTTTTTT.

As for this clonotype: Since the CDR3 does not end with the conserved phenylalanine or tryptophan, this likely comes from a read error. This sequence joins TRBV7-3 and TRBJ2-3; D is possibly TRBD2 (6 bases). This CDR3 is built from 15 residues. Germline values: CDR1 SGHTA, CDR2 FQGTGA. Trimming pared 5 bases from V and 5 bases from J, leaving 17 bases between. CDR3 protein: CASSLGDLSRDTQYL. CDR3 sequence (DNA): TGTGCCAGCAGCCTAGGGGACTTATCGAGAGATACGCAGTATCTT.